This T cell receptor beta chain emerged from a study of response to subunit inactivated influenza vaccine. General study results and limits: Only a handful of new T cells, the authors suggested, are recruited with each seasonal influenza vaccination.

A word on this clonotype: Its antigen is not known.

Each CDR3 protein is one row after TCRdb ran MiXCR on the RT-PCR reads. Of 560,000 or so distinct CDR3 sequences listed, 7.6% are singletons. Per germline, CDR1 SGDLS and CDR2 YYNGEE. The CDR3 spans 13 residues. Trimming pared 0 bases from V and 2 bases from J, leaving 6 bases between. The rearrangement uses TRBV9 and TRBJ2-7; D is unclear. Sequences were derived from PBMCs from blood, sampled less than 30 months after vaccination. This receptor was taken from a man between 50 and 75 years old who received an inactivated influenza vaccine. The CDR3 reads CASSVGATYEQYF. DNA of the CDR3: TGTGCCAGCAGCGTAGGGGCCACCTACGAGCAGTACTTC.